The following is a TCR beta chain sequence with its context. The antigen remains unidentified. The data were taken from a study of cytomegalovirus exposure and HLA in healthy donors. Study-level results: It was assumed in the presence/absence analyses that sequencing depth was roughly uniform across donors. V- and J-gene trimming of TCR beta was linked (in a later analysis) to a missense DCLRE1C variant.

Primers for the PCR totalled 60 Vbeta and 13 Jbeta. In the original analysis: Among the unique TCR beta chains that a later analysis counted, 75 million to 85 million in all, roughly 10 million were shared. TCRdb keeps only in-frame clones here, not all; method: immunoSEQ multiplex PCR. D and trimming come from the DNA, and the V and J calls and clone size come from that table. This sample has under 200,000 clones, with approximately 62% found just once. There are 15 residues in the CDR3. From germline, CDR1 is SGHAT and CDR2 FQNNGV. The V and J ends lost 1 base and 5 bases, in that order; junction bases with no gene match: 3.

The sequenced material came from PBMCs. The receptor's source is a man aged 45-65 years in good health and CMV-seronegative. The chain joins TRBV11-2 to TRBJ2-3, with 10 bases aligning to TRBD2. CDR3 in amino acids: CASSLVRLAGDTQYF. CDR3 bases: TGTGCCAGCAGCTTAGTTCGACTAGCGGGAGATACGCAGTATTTT.